The TCR beta chain described here comes from a study of early T cells in non-severe SARS-CoV-2 infection. Notes on the study in general: Comparison of clonotypes with VDJdb favored anti-spike CD8 responses while missing private and CD4 specificities.

Only a few counts were recorded for this clonotype. Its antigen is not identified. TCRdb re-called the 5' RACE reads with MiXCR, one entry per CDR3 protein. The sample yields tens of thousands of distinct CDR3 sequences, around 15% seen once. V lost 4 bases to trimming and J lost 0 bases, with 9 bases between them. Looked up from germline, CDR1 is MNHEY and CDR2 is SVGAGI. CDR3 size: 14 residues. Sequenced input: whole blood. This chain uses TRBV6-5 with TRBJ2-5, with D possibly TRBD1 on 5 matching bases. The TCR comes from an adult who was a healthcare worker with PCR-confirmed SARS-CoV-2 infection or an uninfected control (not recorded which). CDR3 bases: TGTGCCAGCAGTTTGCAGGGCAACCAAGAGACCCAGTACTTC. It encodes CASSLQGNQETQYF.